These 16 T cell receptor beta chains came from one sample sequenced in a study of T cells in localized non-small cell lung cancer. Clones were read by immunoSEQ multiplex PCR, and TCRdb kept only the in-frame ones, dropping some. The sample comprises 2,000 to 3,000 clones, 20% to 30% of which are singletons, and roughly 5.8% rests with the top ten. This sample comprised lung tumor tissue, obtained before any cancer treatment. These receptor sequences come from a woman aged 35 to 75 with stage I lung adenocarcinoma.

V is TRBV28 and J is TRBJ1-4; D is unresolved. The CDR3 is made up of 13 amino acids. The V gene lost 5 bases and the J gene lost 8 bases, with 12 bases spanning the gap. Germline assignment: CDR1 MDHEN and CDR2 SYDVKM. CDR3 sequence: CASSQQRLEKLFF. CDR3 coding DNA: TGTGCCAGCAGTCAGCAGCGTCTCGAAAAACTGTTTTTT.

Within the sample, this clone is large (0.1 to 1%). The rearrangement links TRBV15 to TRBJ2-7; tentative D call: TRBD1 (6 bases). This CDR3 contains 14 residues. From germline, CDR1 is LNHNV and CDR2 YYDKDF (reference sequence). V dropped 0 bases and J dropped 5 bases, with 11 bases sitting between them. Here the CDR3 DNA reads TGTGCCACCAGCAGAGAACTAGGGGGTCACGAGCAGTACTTC. Translated: CATSRELGGHEQYF.

The chain has TRBV11-3 and TRBJ1-1; D possibly corresponds to TRBD1 (6 bases). This CDR3 has 15 amino acids. The V end was cut by 5 bases, the J end by 7 bases, with 20 bases between. Germline CDR1 SGHNT, CDR2 YENEEA. CDR3 in amino acids: CASSLPSGDLDEAFF. The CDR3 DNA is TGTGCCAGCAGCCTGCCCTCAGGGGATCTCGATGAAGCTTTCTTT.

Sample share makes this clone medium-sized. The chain carries TRBV11-3 and TRBJ2-1; D remains ambiguous. The CDR3 is made up of 15 amino acids. Germline CDR1 SGHNT, CDR2 YENEEA. V dropped 3 bases and J dropped 6 bases, with 15 bases sitting between them. CDR3 in amino acids: CASSFLPRKGNEQFF. In DNA, the CDR3 is TGTGCCAGCAGCTTTCTTCCCCGGAAGGGCAATGAGCAGTTCTTC.

This clone was detected only a few times. The gene calls are TRBV11-3 and TRBJ1-1; 7 bases fit TRBD1. J lost 3 bases, V lost 5 bases, and 6 bases had no gene match. The CDR3 contains 14 residues. Per the germline V gene, CDR1 is SGHNT and CDR2 is YENEEA. CDR3 loop: CASSTRQGDTEAFF. As DNA, the CDR3 is TGTGCCAGCAGCACTCGACAGGGTGACACTGAAGCTTTCTTT. The complete variable domain, with remaining parts taken from reference TRBV11-3 and TRBJ1-1, reads EAGVVQSPRYKIIEKKQPVAFWCNPISGHNTLYWYLQNLGQGPELLIRYENEEAVDDSQLPKDRFSAERLKGVDSTLKIQPAELGDSAVYLCASSTRQGDTEAFFGQGTRLTVV.

V gene TRBV28 combines with J gene TRBJ2-3; unclear D gene. The V end lost 6 bases, the J end lost 0 bases, and 16 bases lay between the germline ends. The germline gives CDR1 MDHEN, CDR2 SYDVKM. The CDR3 runs 16 residues. CDR3 residues: CASSPSKRPSTDTQYF. Here the CDR3 DNA reads TGTGCCAGCAGCCCTTCTAAGCGACCAAGCACAGATACGCAGTATTTT. Filled out from reference TRBV28 and TRBJ2-3, the complete variable domain reads DVKVTQSSRYLVKRTGEKVFLECVQDMDHENMFWYRQDPGLGLRLIYFSYDVKMKEKGDIPEGYSVSREKKERFSLILESASTNQTSMYLCASSPSKRPSTDTQYFGPGTRLTVL.

The J gene is TRBJ1-4, the V gene TRBV5-1; 7 nucleotides align to TRBD1. Germline V gene lookup returns CDR1 SGHRS and CDR2 YFSETQ. The CDR3 has 16 residues. Unmatched junction bases numbered 4, after V lost 2 bases and J lost 0 bases. Here the CDR3 DNA reads TGCGCCAGCAGCTTTTCCGGACAGGCAACTAATGAAAAACTGTTTTTT. The encoded protein is CASSFSGQATNEKLFF.

V is TRBV6-8 and J is TRBJ1-2, with D hard to call. Germline V gene sequence: CDR1 MNHGY, CDR2 SAAAGT. This CDR3 spans 13 amino acids. Trimming removed 6 bases from V and 4 bases from J, with 12 bases in between. This CDR3 is CASRLTAFYGYTF. CDR3 nucleotides: TGTGCCAGCAGACTGACGGCCTTCTATGGCTACACCTTC.

The chain combines TRBV18 with TRBJ2-1; 13 bases align to TRBD2. Trimming removed 3 bases from V and 4 bases from J; junction bases left unmatched: 6. The CDR3 is 17 residues long. Germline CDR1 reads KGHSH; CDR2 reads LQKENI. The CDR3 DNA is TGTGCCAGCTCACCGACCGAGACTAGCGGGAGGTACAATGAGCAGTTCTTC. Amino acid sequence: CASSPTETSGRYNEQFF.

This clone was observed a few times. The V gene is TRBV18, the J gene TRBJ1-1; D gene ambiguous. Germline V CDR1 and CDR2: KGHSH, LQKENI. The ends were cut back, 4 bases at V and 1 base at J, with 4 bases in the middle. CDR3 length equals 12 residues. This chain's CDR3 is CASSQGNTEAFF. In DNA, the CDR3 is TGTGCCAGCTCACAGGGGAACACTGAAGCTTTCTTT.

Only a few counts were recorded for this clone. V usage is TRBV28 and J usage is TRBJ1-2, with D hard to call. The germline V gene encodes CDR1 MDHEN and CDR2 SYDVKM. V was clipped by 6 bases and J by 1 base, with 15 bases between them. The CDR3 sequence is 15 residues long. CDR3: CASRPPSSGNYGYTF. Here the CDR3 DNA reads TGTGCCAGCAGACCCCCTAGTTCGGGTAACTATGGCTACACCTTC.

This clone was seen a few times. J is TRBJ1-1 and V is TRBV11-3; D is unclear. Germline CDR1 SGHNT, CDR2 YENEEA. CDR3 length equals 15 residues. With 5 bases removed from V and 2 bases from J, the gap between germline ends came to 15 bases. CDR3: CASSPVLNRNTEAFF. The DNA of the CDR3 is TGTGCCAGCAGCCCCGTATTAAATCGAAACACTGAAGCTTTCTTT.

This clone was counted a few times. The chain is built from TRBV11-3 and TRBJ2-3, with TRBD1 identical over 8 bases. V lost 5 bases, J lost 1 base, and 5 bases stayed unmatched. The CDR3 loop spans 15 amino acids. Germline V lookup: CDR1 SGHNT, CDR2 YENEEA. CDR3 sequence (DNA): TGTGCCAGCAGCGCCACGGGACAGGGCACAGATACGCAGTATTTT. This codes for CASSATGQGTDTQYF.

This clone has more than one count but fewer than ten. The chain employs TRBV7-6 and TRBJ2-5; 10 nucleotides align to TRBD2. Germline CDR1 SGHVS, CDR2 FNYEAQ. The CDR3 totals 14 residues. V lost 5 bases and J lost 4; bases outside the gene matches: 4. The CDR3 region has the DNA TGTGCCAGCAGCCAGGGACTAGCGAGAGAGACCCAGTACTTC. It is translated as CASSQGLARETQYF.

In this sample, this clone turned up a few times. The rearrangement uses TRBV9 and TRBJ2-5; 11 bases are a match to TRBD2. The CDR3 runs to 18 residues. J gave up 3 bases and V 5 bases, and 15 bases lay outside the gene matches. Germline V gene sequence: CDR1 SGDLS, CDR2 YYNGEE. The CDR3 DNA reads as TGTGCCAGCAGTGGTCCCCGTAGCGGGAGGGCCTGGGAAGAGACCCAGTACTTC. Encoded protein: CASSGPRSGRAWEETQYF.

The chain employs TRBV6-8 and TRBJ2-2; TRBD2 might be the D (6 bases). Trimming left V 5 bases short and J 3 bases short, with 7 bases between. CDR1 and CDR2 from the germline V gene are MNHGY and SAAAGT. The CDR3 extends over 13 amino acids. CDR3 coding DNA: TGTGCCAGCAGTGGCGGGGACACCGGGGAGCTGTTTTTT. Its protein product is CASSGGDTGELFF.